Listed below are T cell receptor beta chains from one sample, sequenced in a study of PD-L1 blockade in urothelial cancer. Clones were sequenced by immunoSEQ multiplex PCR, and TCRdb holds only the in-frame ones, with some missing. The table records about 50,000 clones, roughly four fifths of them present only once. The sample here was PBMCs, taken around atezolizumab (anti-PD-L1) treatment. Source of these receptors: an older man with urothelial cancer. Each CDR3 is given with its conserved first and last residue. The D gene is left open where the match is weak. The listing skips clone size in some rows; elsewhere it reads once, few, many or a size class.

J: TRBJ2-5
size: few
V: TRBV30
D: -
DNA: TGTGCCTGGAGTGCCCAATTGGGCTCTCAAGAGACCCAGTACTTC
CDR3: CAWSAQLGSQETQYF

J: TRBJ2-2
size: -
V: TRBV28
D: TRBD1
DNA: TGTGCCAGCAGTTTGGGACGACAGGGCTCCGGGGAGCTGTTTTTT
CDR3: CASSLGRQGSGELFF

J: TRBJ1-4
size: -
V: TRBV29-1
D: -
DNA: TGCAGCGTTGATCCCGGGATTAATGAAAAACTGTTTTTT
CDR3: CSVDPGINEKLFF

J: TRBJ2-7
size: -
V: TRBV28
D: -
DNA: TGTGCCAGCTGGGACTCAACCTACGAGCAGTACTTC
CDR3: CASWDSTYEQYF

J: TRBJ1-5
size: -
V: TRBV7-8
D: -
DNA: TGTGCCAGCAGCTTACGTCGGGACACTTCAAATCAGCCCCAGCATTTT
CDR3: CASSLRRDTSNQPQHF

J: TRBJ2-7
size: -
V: TRBV11-2
D: TRBD2
DNA: TGTGCCAGCAACGGGGGGGGAGGGCCCTACGAGCAGTACTTC
CDR3: CASNGGGGPYEQYF

J: TRBJ1-1
size: -
V: TRBV7-3
D: -
DNA: TGTGCCAGCAGCTTCCGGGACAAGGGTCCGAACACTGAAGCTTTCTTT
CDR3: CASSFRDKGPNTEAFF

J: TRBJ1-1
size: once
V: TRBV6-1
D: -
DNA: TGTGCCAGCACATTTATTCGGACTGAAGCTTTCTTT
CDR3: CASTFIRTEAFF

J: TRBJ2-3
size: -
V: TRBV7-9
D: TRBD2
DNA: TGTGCCAGCAGCTCCCGGGCTAGCGGGAGTGATACGCAGTATTTT
CDR3: CASSSRASGSDTQYF

J: TRBJ1-1
size: -
V: TRBV4-1
D: TRBD1
DNA: TGCGCCAGCAGACCAGACCAGGACAGGCAAAACACTGAAGCTTTCTTT
CDR3: CASRPDQDRQNTEAFF

J: TRBJ2-7
size: -
V: TRBV2
D: TRBD2
DNA: TGTGCCAGCAGTGGGACTAGCGGGGGAGAGGAGCAGTACTTC
CDR3: CASSGTSGGEEQYF

J: TRBJ2-7
size: -
V: TRBV25-1
D: -
DNA: TGTGCCAGCGGGAGGGGGGACGGGTACGAGCAGTACTTC
CDR3: CASGRGDGYEQYF

J: TRBJ1-2
size: -
V: TRBV13
D: TRBD1
DNA: TGTGCCAGCAGCTTAGGATCGGCAGGGGGCAACTATGGCTACACCTTC
CDR3: CASSLGSAGGNYGYTF

J: TRBJ2-2
size: -
V: TRBV6-4
D: -
DNA: TGTGCCAGCCGGAGAGCCACCGGGGAGCTGTTTTTT
CDR3: CASRRATGELFF

J: TRBJ1-1
size: -
V: TRBV6-5
D: TRBD1
DNA: TGTGCCAGCAGTTACCCAGGGGGGACTGAAGCTTTCTTT
CDR3: CASSYPGGTEAFF

J: TRBJ2-1
size: -
V: TRBV4-2
D: TRBD2
DNA: TGTGCCAGCAGCCAGGCGACTAGCGGGGGGCCGAGCTCCTACAATGAGCAGTTCTTC
CDR3: CASSQATSGGPSSYNEQFF

J: TRBJ2-3
size: -
V: TRBV27
D: TRBD2
DNA: TGTGCCAGCAGTTTACTAGCGGGGCCCACAGATACGCAGTATTTT
CDR3: CASSLLAGPTDTQYF

J: TRBJ1-3
size: -
V: TRBV2
D: -
DNA: TGTGCCAGCAGTAAGTTTTCGTCAGACTCTGGAAACACCATATATTTT
CDR3: CASSKFSSDSGNTIYF

J: TRBJ2-1
size: -
V: TRBV5-1
D: TRBD2
DNA: TGCGCCAGCAGCAGGACTAGCGGGCCTCAAGGTAACAATGAGCAGTTCTTC
CDR3: CASSRTSGPQGNNEQFF

J: TRBJ2-2
size: -
V: TRBV5-4
D: TRBD2
DNA: TGTGCCAGCAGGCCGGGTAGCGGGATCGCCGGGGAGCTGTTTTTT
CDR3: CASRPGSGIAGELFF

J: TRBJ2-4
size: -
V: TRBV5-4
D: -
DNA: TGTGCCAGCAGTGGGTCAAGCGGACAGTACTTC
CDR3: CASSGSSGQYF

J: TRBJ2-3
size: once
V: TRBV9
D: -
DNA: TGTGCCAGCAGCGTAGACTATACTGAAAGTAGCACAGATACGCAGTATTTT
CDR3: CASSVDYTESSTDTQYF

J: TRBJ1-2
size: -
V: TRBV5-6
D: -
DNA: TGTGCCAGCAGCTTGCGGGCCAGGGTGAACAACTATGGCTACACCTTC
CDR3: CASSLRARVNNYGYTF

J: TRBJ2-1
size: -
V: TRBV6-1
D: TRBD1
DNA: TGTGCCAGCAGACAGGGGATAGACAATGAGCAGTTCTTC
CDR3: CASRQGIDNEQFF

J: TRBJ2-1
size: -
V: TRBV27
D: -
DNA: TGTGCCAGCAGCTATGGGAAGCAGGTCGGGGATGAGCAGTTCTTC
CDR3: CASSYGKQVGDEQFF

J: TRBJ2-3
size: -
V: TRBV19
D: -
DNA: TGTGCCAGTAGTACCGGTGTTAGAGATACGCAGTATTTT
CDR3: CASSTGVRDTQYF

J: TRBJ2-1
size: -
V: TRBV4-1
D: TRBD2
DNA: TGCGCCAGCAGGCGAGTTAGCGGGGCTGGGAATGAGCAGTTCTTC
CDR3: CASRRVSGAGNEQFF

J: TRBJ2-1
size: once
V: TRBV9
D: -
DNA: TGTGCCAGCAGCGTAGTAGGGGACTGGGGCAATGAGCAGTTCTTC
CDR3: CASSVVGDWGNEQFF

J: TRBJ2-2
size: few
V: TRBV4-3
D: -
DNA: TGCGCCAGCAGCCCCGCGTTCTCCACCAGGGGGGAGCTGTTTTTT
CDR3: CASSPAFSTRGELFF

J: TRBJ2-3
size: -
V: TRBV29-1
D: TRBD1
DNA: TGCAGCGCTGGGGGGCCCCGGGACAGGGGAAGAACAGATACGCAGTATTTT
CDR3: CSAGGPRDRGRTDTQYF

J: TRBJ2-6
size: -
V: TRBV5-4
D: -
DNA: TGTGCCAGCAGCTTGGAGACAGGCCGCCTCTCTGGGGCCAACGTCCTGACTTTC
CDR3: CASSLETGRLSGANVLTF

J: TRBJ2-2
size: -
V: TRBV5-1
D: TRBD2
DNA: TGCGCCAGCAGCTTGGGGGTAGCGGGGGCCACCGGGGAGCTGTTTTTT
CDR3: CASSLGVAGATGELFF

J: TRBJ2-7
size: once
V: TRBV11-2
D: TRBD2
DNA: TGTGCCAGCAGCTTAGCGGGAGGGGTCGAGCAGTACTTC
CDR3: CASSLAGGVEQYF

J: TRBJ2-2
size: -
V: TRBV6-1
D: TRBD1
DNA: TGTGCCAGCAGCCAGGGACAGTTGGGCACCGGGGAGCTGTTTTTT
CDR3: CASSQGQLGTGELFF

J: TRBJ2-1
size: -
V: TRBV6-5
D: -
DNA: TGTGCCAGCAGTTACGGAGGGGCGGTCAATGAGCAGTTCTTC
CDR3: CASSYGGAVNEQFF

J: TRBJ1-1
size: -
V: TRBV7-3
D: -
DNA: TGTGCCAGCATCCTTGGCCGGGACATACAAGCTTTCTTT
CDR3: CASILGRDIQAFF

J: TRBJ2-7
size: -
V: TRBV2
D: TRBD1
DNA: TGTGCCAGCAGTGGGGGGACAGGGGGCGCCGAGCAGTACTTC
CDR3: CASSGGTGGAEQYF

J: TRBJ1-5
size: -
V: TRBV27
D: -
DNA: TGTGCCAGCAGTTTCCAGGCTAGCAATCAGCCCCAGCATTTT
CDR3: CASSFQASNQPQHF

J: TRBJ2-1
size: -
V: TRBV29-1
D: TRBD2
DNA: TGCAGCGTGGATGGACTAGCGGGGCGTAATGAGCAGTTCTTC
CDR3: CSVDGLAGRNEQFF